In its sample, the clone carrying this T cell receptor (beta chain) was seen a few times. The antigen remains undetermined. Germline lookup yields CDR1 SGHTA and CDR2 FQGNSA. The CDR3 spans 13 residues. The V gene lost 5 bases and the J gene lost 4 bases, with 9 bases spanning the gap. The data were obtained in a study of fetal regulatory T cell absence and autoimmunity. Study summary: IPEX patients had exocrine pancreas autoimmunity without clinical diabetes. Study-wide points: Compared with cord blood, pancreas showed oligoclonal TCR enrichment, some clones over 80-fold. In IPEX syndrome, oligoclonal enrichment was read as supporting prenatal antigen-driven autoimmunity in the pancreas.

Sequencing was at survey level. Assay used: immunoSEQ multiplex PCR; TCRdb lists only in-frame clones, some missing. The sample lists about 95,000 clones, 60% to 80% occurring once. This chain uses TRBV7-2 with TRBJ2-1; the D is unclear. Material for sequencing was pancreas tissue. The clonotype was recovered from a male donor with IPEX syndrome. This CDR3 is CASSNVHYNEQFF. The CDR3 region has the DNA TGTGCCAGCAGCAACGTCCATTACAATGAGCAGTTCTTC.